This T cell receptor (beta chain) was captured by sequencing in a study of blood T cell repertoires in COVID-19. Whole-study context: In each case, the material was cDNA or gDNA derived from T cells, B-cell-depleted T cells, or PBMCs.

The study recruited people aged roughly 18 to 95 years across about two dozen US areas. Cohorts were based on clinical histories the participants reported. All recovered Cohort 3 donors got two negative PCRs, got clearance, or saw symptom resolution. Method: immunoSEQ multiplex PCR; TCRdb's copy keeps in-frame clones and lacks some. The sample yields over 150,000 clones, roughly 85% seen once. The sample was PBMCs or T cells enriched from blood (not recorded which). The sequence derives from a man aged 35 to 55 who had recovered from COVID-19.

CDR3 coding DNA: TGTGCCAGCAGCCAACTCGCCGGGCAGGGGGACGAGCAGTACTTC. Its protein is CASSQLAGQGDEQYF. V usage is TRBV3-1 (or the pseudogene TRBV3-2) and J usage is TRBJ2-7; TRBD1 agrees at 7 bases. This CDR3 has 15 residues. The J segment lost 5 bases and the V segment lost 2 bases, leaving 9 bases of the junction unmatched. The germline gives CDR1 LGHDT, CDR2 YNNKEL (reference sequence).